The sequence of this T cell receptor beta chain was determined in a study of blood T cells in healthy people across ages. General observations from the study: Per-million-T-cell TCR beta diversity fell roughly linearly with age.

With a J-beta primer mix and a sample-barcoded 5' primer, a second PCR ran about 6 to 11 cycles. A tag from a template-switch adaptor with 12 random nucleotides marked each cDNA molecule. TCRdb ran MiXCR on the 5' RACE reads and lists one entry per CDR3 protein. Among around 650,000 distinct CDR3 sequences listed, roughly 30% were seen once. This clonotype was picked up many times. Its specificity is not known. This CDR3 contains 15 residues. The ends were cut back, 1 base at V and 0 bases at J, with 8 bases in the middle. The germline V gene has CDR1 SGHDN and CDR2 FVKESK. The TCR comes from an elderly woman in good health. The V and J genes are TRBV14 and TRBJ2-3; tentative D call: TRBD2 (6 bases). The sequenced sample was blood. Here the CDR3 reads CASSQVRGSTDTQYF. CDR3 coding DNA: TGTGCCAGCAGCCAAGTTCGGGGGAGCACAGATACGCAGTATTTT. The whole variable domain, remainder taken from reference TRBV14 and TRBJ2-3, is EAGVTQFPSHSVIEKGQTVTLRCDPISGHDNLYWYRRVMGKEIKFLLHFVKESKQDESGMPNNRFLAERTGGTYSTLKVQPAELEDSGVYFCASSQVRGSTDTQYFGPGTRLTVL.